Shown below are 14 T cell receptor beta chains from a single sample sequenced in a study of regulatory T cells in long-lasting Graves disease. Both iRepertoire HTBI primers and Arm-PCR of CDR3 regions were used to build the TCR beta libraries. TCRdb processed the multiplex PCR reads anew with MiXCR; each CDR3 protein has one entry. The profile shows about 540,000 distinct CDR3 sequences, approximately 13% of them singletons. Described time point: newly diagnosed GD, antithyroid drugs for less than 3 months. PBMC-derived RNA was used for the TCR library. The same sample was also used in a study of T cells in Graves' hyperthyroidism and ophthalmopathy.

The sample here was peripheral blood mononuclear cells (PBMCs), taken at new diagnosis, from a patient treated with antithyroid drugs. All receptors derive from a man aged 30-40 years with Graves disease.

Note on this clonotype: This may arise from a read error, as a much more abundant clone is one base away. The missing conserved phenylalanine or tryptophan at the end of this CDR3 makes a read error likely. This chain connects TRBV5-1 to TRBJ1-5; D remains ambiguous. Per the germline V gene, CDR1 is SGHRS and CDR2 is YFSETQ. The CDR3 totals 15 residues. Trimming stripped 0 bases from V and 4 bases from J, with 11 bases between. Here the CDR3 reads CASSLVPAPNQPQHL. The CDR3 coding sequence is TGCGCCAGCAGCTTGGTGCCAGCTCCAAATCAGCCCCAGCATCTT.

This clonotype appeared many times. The chain has TRBV5-1 and TRBJ1-4, with 7 bases fitting TRBD1. V dropped 1 base and J dropped 5; count of bases not matched to a gene: 5. The CDR3 has 15 amino acids. Germline V lookup: CDR1 SGHRS, CDR2 YFSETQ. The CDR3 protein is CASSLFPGGNEKLFF. CDR3 DNA sequence: TGCGCCAGCAGCTTGTTCCCAGGGGGAAATGAAAAACTGTTTTTT.

This chain connects TRBV9 to TRBJ2-5; TRBD2 matches at 7 bases. This CDR3 is built from 16 residues. CDR1 SGDLS and CDR2 YYNGEE come from the germline V gene. The trim removed 3 bases at V and 2 bases at J, leaving 10 bases unmatched. The CDR3 nucleotides read TGTGCCAGCAGCGGAGCCCCCTTAGCGGGTCAAGAGACCCAGTACTTC. This gives the protein CASSGAPLAGQETQYF.

This clonotype was counted ten times or more. The chain uses TRBV28 and TRBJ2-7; TRBD1 matches 8 bases. CDR3 length equals 14 residues. Germline loops: CDR1 MDHEN, CDR2 SYDVKM. V was clipped by 4 bases and J by 6 bases; unmatched bases: 8. The CDR3 is CASSSDRVSSEQYF. DNA of the CDR3: TGTGCCAGCAGTTCGGACAGGGTATCCAGCGAGCAGTACTTC. Variable domain in full (rest from reference TRBV28 and TRBJ2-7): DVKVTQSSRYLVKRTGEKVFLECVQDMDHENMFWYRQDPGLGLRLIYFSYDVKMKEKGDIPEGYSVSREKKERFSLILESASTNQTSMYLCASSSDRVSSEQYFGPGTRLTVT.

This clonotype was observed a single time. A far bigger clonotype differs at one base, so this is likely a read error. The chain joins TRBV6-2 or TRBV6-3 to TRBJ2-1; no definite D call. The V gene's germline CDR1 is MNHEY and CDR2 SVGEGT. CDR3 length equals 13 residues. The CDR3, as DNA: TGTGCCAGCAGTAGATGGTCCTACAATGAGCAGCTCTTC. Amino acids: CASSRWSYNEQLF.

This sequence joins TRBV3-1 and TRBJ2-7; D is undetermined. V lost 2 bases to trimming and J lost 3 bases, with 23 bases between them. Per the germline V gene, CDR1 is LGHDT and CDR2 is YNNKEL (reference sequence). The CDR3 runs to 18 residues. CDR3 DNA sequence: TGTGCCAGCAGCCAATCCCAGGTAAAGTTCCCAACCAACTACGAGCAGTACTTC. Translation: CASSQSQVKFPTNYEQYF.

This clonotype was counted at least ten times. This chain joins TRBV11-3 and TRBJ2-3; D gene unclear. In germline, CDR1 is SGHNT, CDR2 YENEEA. This CDR3 region has 15 residues. V was clipped by 5 bases and J by 4 bases, with 16 bases between them. As DNA, the CDR3 is TGTGCCAGCAGCCCCCCGGGTGGGTTCCCAGATACGCAGTATTTT. It specifies CASSPPGGFPDTQYF.

This clonotype was seen repeatedly, ten times or more. The gene calls are TRBV2 and TRBJ2-1; D perhaps matches TRBD2 (5 bases). Trimming removed 6 bases at V and 7 bases at J, with 10 bases between. Germline V gene sequence: CDR1 SNHLY, CDR2 FYNNEI. This CDR3 has 12 residues. The CDR3 loop reads CASRLTGNEQFF. Written as DNA, the CDR3 is TGTGCCAGCAGACTAACGGGGAATGAGCAGTTCTTC.

There are a few counts of this clonotype. V is TRBV18 and J is TRBJ2-7; 7 bases line up with TRBD1. Per germline, CDR1 KGHSH and CDR2 LQKENI. The CDR3 totals 16 residues. J gave up 0 bases and V 3 bases, and 8 bases lay outside the gene matches. The CDR3 here is CASSPSGTESSYEQYF. CDR3 DNA sequence: TGTGCCAGCTCACCCTCCGGGACAGAGAGCTCCTACGAGCAGTACTTC.

This clonotype was seen repeatedly, ten times or more. The rearrangement joins TRBV2 to TRBJ1-1; 9 bases are a match to TRBD1. The CDR3 length is 14 residues. Trimming took 7 bases from V and 1 from J; bases not matched to a gene: 4. CDR1 and CDR2 from the germline V gene are SNHLY and FYNNEI. CDR3 protein: CASIPGQGNTEAFF. The CDR3 DNA sequence: TGTGCCAGCATTCCGGGACAGGGGAACACTGAAGCTTTCTTT.

This clonotype was counted only a few times. V is TRBV5-5 and J is TRBJ2-5, with D possibly TRBD2 on 6 matching bases. This CDR3 comprises 15 residues. The V end was cut by 5 bases, the J end by 3 bases, with 17 bases between. From germline, CDR1 is SGHKS and CDR2 YYEKEE (reference sequence). CDR3: CASRSPTGGEETQYF. The DNA for the CDR3 is TGTGCCAGCAGATCCCCTACTGGAGGGGAAGAGACCCAGTACTTC.

There are many counts of this clonotype. The V call is TRBV12-3 or TRBV12-4, the J call TRBJ2-1; 7 nucleotides match TRBD2. The CDR3 spans 14 residues. The V and J ends lost 8 bases and 5 bases, in that order; junction bases with no gene match: 9. Here the CDR3 DNA reads TGTGCCAGCGATGGGAGGGGTGGAGACAATGAGCAGTTCTTC. Its translation: CASDGRGGDNEQFF.

This clonotype was seen ten or more times. V gene TRBV2 combines with J gene TRBJ2-6, with no clear D. The CDR3 sequence is 13 residues long. Germline values: CDR1 SNHLY, CDR2 FYNNEI. With 8 bases removed from V and 1 base from J, the gap between germline ends came to 6 bases. The DNA for the CDR3 is TGTGCCAGCGGGCGATCTGGGGCCAACGTCCTGACTTTC. Protein product: CASGRSGANVLTF.

The sample holds a few counts of this clonotype. The chain is built from TRBV29-1 and TRBJ2-3; possibly TRBD2 for D (6 bases). V lost 7 bases and J lost 8, with 19 bases in between. Per germline, CDR1 SQVTM and CDR2 ANQGSEA. The CDR3 is 13 amino acids. The CDR3 sequence is CSGRGGGAATQYF. For the CDR3, the DNA is TGCAGCGGGCGGGGCGGAGGGGCGGCTACGCAGTATTTT.